This entry is about one T cell receptor beta chain. The source of the sample is a study of blood T cell repertoires in COVID-19. The method was immunoSEQ multiplex PCR; TCRdb's version includes in-frame clones alone and lacks a portion of them. The sample records approximately 290,000 clones, just over 90% being singletons. Germline V gene sequence: CDR1 SGHVS, CDR2 FNYEAQ. There are 16 residues in the CDR3. V was cut by 5 bases and J by 0 bases, with 13 bases left in between. The rearrangement joins TRBV7-6 to TRBJ1-4, with no clear D. The TCR sequence derives from a woman in her twenties or thirties with COVID-19, enrolled during active disease. What was sequenced was peripheral blood. The CDR3 protein is CASSDRRVATNEKLFF. In nucleotides, the CDR3 is TGTGCCAGCAGCGACCGCCGGGTTGCAACTAATGAAAAACTGTTTTTT.